Below are 32 T cell receptor beta chains sequenced from a single sample in a study of cytomegalovirus exposure and HLA in healthy donors. PCR employed 60 Vbeta and 13 Jbeta primers. Data came from immunoSEQ multiplex PCR; TCRdb stores just in-frame clones and leaves some out. The data show about 130,000 clones, about four fifths seen once. Sequencing was performed on PBMCs. These receptor sequences come from a woman aged 40 to 50 in good health and CMV-seronegative.

This clone was seen only once. V gene TRBV7-2 combines with J gene TRBJ2-3, with 8 bases fitting TRBD1. Germline CDR1 is SGHTA and CDR2 is FQGNSA. The junction had 7 bases not matched to a gene; V was cut back by 6 bases and J by 2 bases. The CDR3 totals 15 residues. The CDR3 nucleotides read TGTGCCAGCAGTCCTGGACAGGGCAACACAGATACGCAGTATTTT. It encodes CASSPGQGNTDTQYF. Complete variable domain (other parts from reference TRBV7-2 and TRBJ2-3): GAGVSQSPSNKVTEKGKDVELRCDPISGHTALYWYRQSLGQGLEFLIYFQGNSAPDKSGLPSDRFSAERTGGSVSTLTIQRTQQEDSAVYLCASSPGQGNTDTQYFGPGTRLTVL.

This clone has a handful of counts. The rearrangement uses TRBV27 and TRBJ1-1, with TRBD1 identical over 10 bases. Germline values: CDR1 MNHEY, CDR2 SMNVEV (reference sequence). The ends lost 6 bases at V and 0 bases at J; junction bases unmatched: 4. The length of the CDR3 is 15 residues. CDR3 loop: CASRGQGWMNTEAFF. Written as DNA, the CDR3 is TGTGCCAGCAGGGGACAGGGGTGGATGAACACTGAAGCTTTCTTT.

The rearrangement uses TRBV11-2 and TRBJ2-7; D may be TRBD1 (5 bases). The V end lost 5 bases, the J end lost 3 bases, and 14 bases lay between the germline ends. Germline values: CDR1 SGHAT, CDR2 FQNNGV. CDR3 length equals 14 residues. CDR3 residues: CASSQGYTDYEQYF. The CDR3 nucleotides read TGTGCCAGCAGCCAGGGATACACCGACTACGAGCAGTACTTC.

To note about this clone: Other DNA sequences of this sample code for an identical CDR3. The rearrangement links TRBV11-2 to TRBJ2-1; the D gene is possibly TRBD1 (6 bases). Trimming stripped 1 base from V and 5 bases from J, with 12 bases between. The CDR3 has 15 amino acids. The germline V gene has CDR1 SGHAT and CDR2 FQNNGV. For the CDR3, the DNA is TGTGCCAGCAGCTTAGTTTTACAGGGACACAATGAGCAGTTCTTC. Protein sequence: CASSLVLQGHNEQFF.

The chain recombines TRBV9 with TRBJ2-1, with 10 bases lining up with TRBD2. V lost 4 bases, J lost 7 bases, and 8 bases stayed unmatched. The CDR3 is 15 amino acids. Germline loops: CDR1 SGDLS, CDR2 YYNGEE. The CDR3 sequence: CASSPTAGGGNEQFF. CDR3 bases: TGTGCCAGCAGCCCGACAGCGGGGGGGGGTAATGAGCAGTTCTTC.

V is TRBV2 and J is TRBJ2-7; TRBD1 is a possible D gene (5 bases). Trimming left V 4 bases short and J 0 bases short, with 10 bases between. Germline lookup yields CDR1 SNHLY and CDR2 FYNNEI. The CDR3 is 14 amino acids. The CDR3 DNA is TGTGCCAGCAGTGGGGGCTCGTTCTCCTACGAGCAGTACTTC. Encoded protein: CASSGGSFSYEQYF.

V is TRBV19 and J is TRBJ2-7; weak D call: TRBD2 (7 bases). The V gene's germline CDR1 is LNHDA and CDR2 SQIVND (reference sequence). The V and J ends lost 4 bases and 4 bases respectively, with 11 bases between them. The CDR3 contains 13 residues. Here the CDR3 DNA reads TGTGCCAGTAGTAACAGGGAGGGATACGAGCAGTACTTC. Its translation: CASSNREGYEQYF.

The chain is built from TRBV19 and TRBJ2-1; D not certain. Germline CDR1 is LNHDA and CDR2 is SQIVND (reference sequence). Trimming removed 3 bases from V and 9 bases from J, with 9 bases in between. This CDR3 contains 12 residues. CDR3 DNA sequence: TGTGCCAGTAGTATGGTCGTCGGTGAGCAGTTCTTC. It yields the protein CASSMVVGEQFF. The entire variable domain, with the rest obtained from reference TRBV19 and TRBJ2-1, is as follows: DGGITQSPKYLFRKEGQNVTLSCEQNLNHDAMYWYRQDPGQGLRLIYYSQIVNDFQKGDIAEGYSVSREKKESFPLTVTSAQKNPTAFYLCASSMVVGEQFFGPGTRLTVL.

This clone occurred a few times. The V and J genes are TRBV12-5 and TRBJ2-1; TRBD2 aligns across 14 bases. Looked up from germline, CDR1 is LGHNT and CDR2 is FRNRAP. The CDR3 has 15 residues. The J segment lost 6 bases and the V segment lost 3 bases, leaving 1 base of the junction unmatched. CDR3 residues: CASGFGLAGGNEQFF. CDR3 bases: TGTGCTAGTGGTTTCGGACTAGCGGGAGGCAATGAGCAGTTCTTC.

The J gene is TRBJ2-2, the V gene TRBV27; no clear D. The CDR3 length is 13 residues. The ends were cut back, 2 bases at V and 8 bases at J, with 9 bases in the middle. The germline V gene encodes CDR1 MNHEY and CDR2 SMNVEV (reference sequence). The CDR3 reads CASSLTTRGELFF. CDR3 DNA: TGTGCCAGCAGTTTAACCACGCGAGGGGAGCTGTTTTTT.

Here the CDR3 reads CASSPRTGGLNTEAFF. The CDR3 bases are TGTGCCAGCTCACCCAGGACAGGGGGCCTGAACACTGAAGCTTTCTTT. This chain joins TRBV18 and TRBJ1-1; the match to TRBD1 covers 11 bases. V was clipped by 3 bases and J by 0 bases; unmatched bases: 3. Per germline, CDR1 KGHSH and CDR2 LQKENI. This CDR3 region has 16 residues.

This clone was detected many times. The chain carries TRBV6-1 and TRBJ1-4, with 7 bases that match TRBD1. This CDR3 is built from 14 residues. Germline CDR1 reads MNHNS; CDR2 reads SASEGT. V was clipped by 5 bases and J by 7 bases; unmatched bases: 7. CDR3 region: CASSTDRASEKLFF. CDR3 DNA: TGTGCCAGCAGTACCGACAGGGCTAGTGAAAAACTGTTTTTT.

The V call is TRBV7-2, the J call TRBJ1-5; TRBD1 might be the D (5 bases). Trimming cost V 4 bases and J 3 bases, with 22 bases left between them. Per the germline V gene, CDR1 is SGHTA and CDR2 is FQGNSA. The CDR3 loop spans 18 amino acids. CDR3 protein: CASSSKSWGGHLNQPQHF. The CDR3 DNA sequence: TGTGCCAGCAGCTCCAAGTCCTGGGGAGGACACCTCAATCAGCCCCAGCATTTT.

V gene TRBV15 combines with J gene TRBJ2-1; 12 nucleotides agree with TRBD2. The CDR3 extends over 16 amino acids. J lost 4 bases, V lost 4 bases, and 5 bases had no gene match. Germline values: CDR1 LNHNV, CDR2 YYDKDF (reference sequence). In DNA form, the CDR3 reads TGTGCCACCAGCAAACCGGGACTAGCGGGTTACAATGAGCAGTTCTTC. As protein: CATSKPGLAGYNEQFF.

This chain links TRBV2 with TRBJ2-7, with D maybe TRBD1 (6 bases). Germline V lookup: CDR1 SNHLY, CDR2 FYNNEI. The CDR3 is 12 amino acids. V gave up 5 bases and J gave up 4 bases, with 9 bases separating them. The CDR3 sequence: CASSLDSYEQYF. As DNA, the CDR3 is TGTGCCAGCAGTCTGGACAGTTACGAGCAGTACTTC.

This clone was seen once. V usage is TRBV9 and J usage is TRBJ2-1; 7 bases line up with TRBD2. This CDR3 comprises 15 residues. Germline CDR1 reads SGDLS; CDR2 reads YYNGEE. Germline trimming cut 4 bases from V and 6 bases from J; bases unmatched to any gene: 10. The CDR3 region has the DNA TGTGCCAGCAGCTCCGGGACTATAGTCGGCAATGAGCAGTTCTTC. It codes for CASSSGTIVGNEQFF.

This rearrangement joins TRBV6-6 to TRBJ2-1; 13 nucleotides match TRBD2. V trimming: 2 bases; J trimming: 5 bases; junction bases outside the gene matches: 3. CDR1 and CDR2 (germline): MNHNY, SVGAGI (reference sequence). This CDR3 has 16 residues. The CDR3, as DNA: TGTGCCAGCAGTTACCTCGGACTAGCGGGAGACAATGAGCAGTTCTTC. Translated: CASSYLGLAGDNEQFF.

This clone was counted only a few times. The V and J genes are TRBV4-3 and TRBJ2-7; D is possibly TRBD2 (7 bases). The V end was cut by 2 bases, the J end by 3 bases, with 11 bases between. Germline CDR1 reads LGHNA; CDR2 reads YSLEER. The CDR3 is made up of 14 amino acids. CDR3 sequence reads: CASSQKRDNYEQYF. CDR3 bases: TGCGCCAGCAGCCAAAAGCGGGACAACTACGAGCAGTACTTC.

The chain links TRBV7-2 to TRBJ1-6; D perhaps matches TRBD1 (6 bases). This CDR3 is 16 amino acids long. CDR1 is SGHTA and CDR2 is FQGNSA in the germline V gene. Trimming cost V 7 bases and J 8 bases, with 21 bases left between them. The CDR3 protein is CASTQERNRAYSPLHF. CDR3 coding DNA: TGTGCCAGCACTCAAGAGAGAAACAGGGCCTATTCACCCCTCCACTTT. The whole variable domain, filled in from reference TRBV7-2 and TRBJ1-6, reads GAGVSQSPSNKVTEKGKDVELRCDPISGHTALYWYRQSLGQGLEFLIYFQGNSAPDKSGLPSDRFSAERTGGSVSTLTIQRTQQEDSAVYLCASTQERNRAYSPLHFGNGTRLTVT.

CDR3 residues: CATGDTGVSDTQYF. The CDR3 DNA reads TGTGCCACAGGGGACACAGGAGTTTCAGATACGCAGTATTTT. The chain employs TRBV5-6 and TRBJ2-3, with D maybe TRBD1 (6 bases). Germline lookup yields CDR1 SGHDT and CDR2 YYEEEE. This CDR3 comprises 14 residues. Deletions cut 9 bases from V and 4 bases from J, with 18 bases between.

J is TRBJ1-2 and V is TRBV2; TRBD1 agrees at 7 bases. CDR1 SNHLY and CDR2 FYNNEI come from the germline V gene. This CDR3 comprises 14 residues. The J segment lost 4 bases and the V segment lost 6 bases, leaving 8 bases of the junction unmatched. CDR3 in DNA: TGTGCCAGCAGGATCCGACAGGGACCCTATGGCTACACCTTC. This translates into CASRIRQGPYGYTF.

V gene TRBV7-9 combines with J gene TRBJ1-1; D is perhaps TRBD1 (5 bases). This CDR3 spans 13 amino acids. Germline values: CDR1 SEHNR, CDR2 FQNEAQ (reference sequence). V shed 7 bases and J shed 3 bases, with 12 bases lying between them. CDR3 residues: CASNPLGHTEAFF. CDR3 coding DNA: TGTGCCAGCAACCCCTTGGGGCACACTGAAGCTTTCTTT.

V and J are TRBV5-6 and TRBJ2-5; maybe TRBD2 (6 bases). CDR1 and CDR2 (germline): SGHDT, YYEEEE. The CDR3 is 13 residues long. V dropped 2 bases and J dropped 2 bases, with 7 bases sitting between them. CDR3 protein: CASSFREQETQYF. CDR3 nucleotides: TGTGCCAGCAGCTTCCGGGAGCAAGAGACCCAGTACTTC.

In the case of this clone: At one end, the junction sequence differs from germline, possibly due to a read error. V is TRBV6-5 and J is TRBJ2-7, with 7 bases lining up with TRBD2. Germline V gene data show CDR1 as MNHEY and CDR2 as SVGAGI. The CDR3 consists of 15 residues. CDR3 amino acids: CSSSYGRERLYEQYF. In DNA, the CDR3 is TGTTCCAGCAGTTACGGGCGGGAGAGACTCTACGAGCAGTACTTC.

By share, this clone counts as medium-sized. V usage is TRBV4-2 and J usage is TRBJ1-4; 8 nucleotides match TRBD1. Germline lookup yields CDR1 LGHNA and CDR2 YNFKEQ. V was clipped by 7 bases and J by 7 bases; unmatched bases: 14. The CDR3 has 16 residues. CDR3 in DNA: TGTGCCAGCAACTCGGGACAGGACATATTAAGTGAAAAACTGTTTTTT. Residues: CASNSGQDILSEKLFF.

V and J are TRBV9 and TRBJ2-5; D gene unclear. CDR1 SGDLS and CDR2 YYNGEE come from the germline V gene. Trimming removed 0 bases from V and 3 bases from J, with 6 bases in between. The CDR3 covers 13 residues. This CDR3 is CASSVGSEETQYF. CDR3 DNA: TGTGCCAGCAGCGTAGGGTCAGAAGAGACCCAGTACTTC.

The chain joins TRBV7-2 to TRBJ2-1, with D perhaps TRBD2 (5 bases). In germline, CDR1 is SGHTA, CDR2 FQGNSA. Trimming stripped 6 bases from V and 0 bases from J, with 9 bases between. The CDR3 contains 14 residues. In DNA, the CDR3 is TGTGCCAGCAGTTGGGGAGACTCCTACAATGAGCAGTTCTTC. This sequence encodes CASSWGDSYNEQFF.

The chain couples TRBV5-4 to TRBJ2-1, with 9 bases fitting TRBD1. The J segment lost 4 bases and the V segment lost 0 bases, leaving 14 bases of the junction unmatched. Germline values: CDR1 SGHNT, CDR2 YYREEE (reference sequence). The CDR3 is 19 amino acids. CDR3 nucleotide sequence: TGTGCCAGCAGCTTGGGGACAGGGGTACGGCAGGGTCTTTACAATGAGCAGTTCTTC. This codes for CASSLGTGVRQGLYNEQFF. Based on the CDR3 plus reference TRBV5-4 and TRBJ2-1, the full variable domain is ETGVTQSPTHLIKTRGQQVTLRCSSQSGHNTVSWYQQALGQGPQFIFQYYREEENGRGNFPPRFSGLQFPNYSSELNVNALELDDSALYLCASSLGTGVRQGLYNEQFFGPGTRLTVL.

V and J are TRBV12-5 and TRBJ2-2, with D tentatively TRBD1 (6 bases). V dropped 5 bases and J dropped 0 bases, with 10 bases sitting between them. The germline gives CDR1 LGHNT, CDR2 FRNRAP. There are 15 residues in the CDR3. Written as DNA, the CDR3 is TGTGCTAGTGGTCTTTGGACAGCGAACACCGGGGAGCTGTTTTTT. It specifies CASGLWTANTGELFF.

About this clone: The sample contains more than one DNA sequence encoding this CDR3. The V call is TRBV6-5, the J call TRBJ1-2; no firm D call. Germline assignment: CDR1 MNHEY and CDR2 SVGAGI. Deletions cut 6 bases from V and 4 bases from J, with 15 bases between. The length of the CDR3 is 14 residues. CDR3 residues: CASSPGGIGYGYTF. CDR3 nucleotide sequence: TGTGCCAGCAGCCCCGGCGGGATCGGCTATGGCTACACCTTC.

The chain employs TRBV6-5 and TRBJ2-3; 11 bases are a match to TRBD1. Germline V gives CDR1 MNHEY, CDR2 SVGAGI. J lost 5 bases, V lost 6 bases, and 7 bases had no gene match. This CDR3 spans 15 amino acids. The CDR3 loop reads CASRRTGGWGDTQYF. CDR3 nucleotides: TGTGCCAGCAGGCGGACAGGGGGCTGGGGAGATACGCAGTATTTT.

The chain has TRBV7-2 and TRBJ2-2; D gene ambiguous. Germline-derived CDR1 and CDR2 are SGHTA and FQGNSA. V was trimmed by 2 bases and J by 3 bases, leaving 4 bases between them. The CDR3 extends over 13 amino acids. In nucleotides, the CDR3 is TGTGCCAGCAGCTTACCGGACACCGGGGAGCTGTTTTTT. This gives the protein CASSLPDTGELFF.